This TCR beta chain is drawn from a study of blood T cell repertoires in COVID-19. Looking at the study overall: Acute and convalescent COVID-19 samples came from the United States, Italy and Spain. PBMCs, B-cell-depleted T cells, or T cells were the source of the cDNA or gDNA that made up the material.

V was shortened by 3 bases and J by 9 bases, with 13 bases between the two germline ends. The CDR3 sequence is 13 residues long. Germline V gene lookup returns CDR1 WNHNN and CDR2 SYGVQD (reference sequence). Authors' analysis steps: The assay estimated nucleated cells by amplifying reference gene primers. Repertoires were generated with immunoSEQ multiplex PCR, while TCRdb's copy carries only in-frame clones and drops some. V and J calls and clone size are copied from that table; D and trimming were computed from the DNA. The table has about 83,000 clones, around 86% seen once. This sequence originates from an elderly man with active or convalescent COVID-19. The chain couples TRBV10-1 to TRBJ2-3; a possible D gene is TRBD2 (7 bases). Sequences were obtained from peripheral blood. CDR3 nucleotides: TGCGCCAGCAGTGAAGGGGGGGAGAAGACGCAGTATTTT. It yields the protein CASSEGGEKTQYF.